The clone carrying this T cell receptor (beta chain) has more than one count but fewer than ten. Its target is not known. Germline CDR1 is SGHRS and CDR2 is YFSETQ. The trim removed 0 bases at V and 14 bases at J, leaving 6 bases unmatched. This CDR3 region has 13 residues. TCRdb ran MiXCR on the RT-PCR reads and lists one entry per CDR3 protein. The sample lists a few hundred thousand distinct CDR3 sequences; around 15% were seen once. This record belongs to a study of response to subunit inactivated influenza vaccine. Study conclusions and caveats: Each seasonal flu vaccination may recruit only limited new T cells, authors suggested.

Sequencing was performed on PBMCs from blood, taken 12 days after vaccination. The receptor's source is a man aged 50-60 years who received an inactivated influenza vaccine. The V and J genes are TRBV5-1 and TRBJ2-1, with TRBD2 matching over 9 bases. As DNA, the CDR3 is TGCGCCAGCAGCTTGGCCCCTAGCGGGGTGGAGTTCTTC. This codes for CASSLAPSGVEFF.